This TCR beta chain is drawn from a study of post-analysis software for immune sequencing data. Every TCR beta cDNA library bore unique molecular identifiers. Once about 0.85 to 10 million T cells were used, roughly 0.5 million cDNA molecules resulted. From the PCR reads, TCRdb called clonotypes with MiXCR, one entry per CDR3 protein. The sample lists more than 450,000 distinct CDR3 sequences, less than 40% seen once, with approximately 6% in the top ten. Germline V gene data show CDR1 as LGHNA and CDR2 as YNFKEQ. This CDR3 contains 15 residues. Study results and caveats: Normalized Chao1 diversity was significantly reduced in patients versus controls. Comparison of patients with controls showed five TRBV segments more frequent in patients, TRBV5-6, TRBV5-1 and TRBV20-1 among them. Samples from one preparation batch, clustered by F measure, grouped strongly together.

With respect to this clonotype: Its antigen is not identified. At one end the junction does not follow the germline gene, possibly because of a read error.

This chain links TRBV4-2 with TRBJ2-3, with 7 bases matching TRBD1. Sequences were obtained from blood. The TCR comes from a girl younger than 18 with multiple sclerosis. The CDR3 DNA sequence: TGTGCCGGCAGCCATTCGGGACAGAGCACAGATACGCAGTATTTT. Its protein product is CAGSHSGQSTDTQYF.